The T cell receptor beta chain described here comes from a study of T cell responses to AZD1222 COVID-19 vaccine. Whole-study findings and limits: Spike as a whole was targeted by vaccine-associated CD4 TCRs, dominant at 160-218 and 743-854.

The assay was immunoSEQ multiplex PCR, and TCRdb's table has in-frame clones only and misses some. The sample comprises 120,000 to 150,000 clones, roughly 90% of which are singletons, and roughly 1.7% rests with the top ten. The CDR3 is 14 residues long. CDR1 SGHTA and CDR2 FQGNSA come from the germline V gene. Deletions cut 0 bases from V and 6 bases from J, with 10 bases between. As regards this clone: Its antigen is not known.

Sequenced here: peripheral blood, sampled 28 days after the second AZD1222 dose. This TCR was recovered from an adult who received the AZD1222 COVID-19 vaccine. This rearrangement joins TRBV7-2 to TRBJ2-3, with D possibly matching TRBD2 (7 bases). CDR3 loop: CASSLARGGDTQYF. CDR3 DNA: TGTGCCAGCAGCTTAGCGAGGGGGGGGGATACGCAGTATTTT.